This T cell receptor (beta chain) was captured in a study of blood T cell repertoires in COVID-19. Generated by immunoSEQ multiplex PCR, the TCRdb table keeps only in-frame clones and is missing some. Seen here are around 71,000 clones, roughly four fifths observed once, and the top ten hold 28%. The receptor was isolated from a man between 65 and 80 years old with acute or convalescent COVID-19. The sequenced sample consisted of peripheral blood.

The CDR3 sequence: CASSKDGGQGGNTIYF. The DNA for the CDR3 is TGTGCCAGCAGTAAGGATGGGGGACAGGGCGGAAACACCATATATTTT. This chain links TRBV11-3 with TRBJ1-3; 9 nucleotides align to TRBD1. V gave up 6 bases and J gave up 4 bases; unmatched junction bases: 10. The CDR3 extends over 16 amino acids. Germline V CDR1 and CDR2: SGHNT, YENEEA.